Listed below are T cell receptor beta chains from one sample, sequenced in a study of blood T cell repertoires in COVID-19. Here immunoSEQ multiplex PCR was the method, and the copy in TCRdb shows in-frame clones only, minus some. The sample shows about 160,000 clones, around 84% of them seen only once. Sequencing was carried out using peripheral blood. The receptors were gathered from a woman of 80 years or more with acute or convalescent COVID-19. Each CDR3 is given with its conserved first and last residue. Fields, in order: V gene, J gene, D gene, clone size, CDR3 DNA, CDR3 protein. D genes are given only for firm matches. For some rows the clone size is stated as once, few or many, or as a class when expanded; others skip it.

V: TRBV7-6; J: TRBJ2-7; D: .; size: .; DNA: TGTGCCAGCAGCTCGCAAAATTACTTCTCCTACGAGCAGTACTTC; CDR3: CASSSQNYFSYEQYF
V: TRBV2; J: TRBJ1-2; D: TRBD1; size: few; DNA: TGTGCCAGCAGTGAACGGGGGTGGACAGGGATGTATCATGGCTACACCTTC; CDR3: CASSERGWTGMYHGYTF
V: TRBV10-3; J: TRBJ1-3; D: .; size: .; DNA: TGTGCCATCAGTGCAGCTGGAAACACCATATATTTT; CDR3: CAISAAGNTIYF
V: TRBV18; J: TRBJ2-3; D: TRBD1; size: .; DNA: TGTGCCAGCTCCGAAGGGGCCGTGACAGGGTTAAAAAATACGCAGTATTTT; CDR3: CASSEGAVTGLKNTQYF
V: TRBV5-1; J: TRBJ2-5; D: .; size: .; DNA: TGCGCCAGCAGCTTCCAGGGCTCCCAAGAGACCCAGTACTTC; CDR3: CASSFQGSQETQYF
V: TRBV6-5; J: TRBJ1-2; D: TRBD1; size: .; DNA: TGTGCCAGCAGTCCCGCGACAGGGGGAGGCTATGGCTACACCTTC; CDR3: CASSPATGGGYGYTF
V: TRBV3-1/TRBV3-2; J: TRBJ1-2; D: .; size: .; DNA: TGTGCCAGCAGTCTAGCGATAGGGGGCTACACCTTC; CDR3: CASSLAIGGYTF
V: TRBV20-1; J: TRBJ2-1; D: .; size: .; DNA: TGCAGTGCTAGAGTAGTTATTGAGCAGTTCTTC; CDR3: CSARVVIEQFF
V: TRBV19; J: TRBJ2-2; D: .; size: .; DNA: TGTGCCAGTAGTACGGGACGGGGGACCGGGGGGCTGTTTTTT; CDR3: CASSTGRGTGGLFF
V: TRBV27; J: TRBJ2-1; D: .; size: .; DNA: TGTGCCAGCAGTCCCGACCCGGGGTCCTACAATGAGCAGTTCTTC; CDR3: CASSPDPGSYNEQFF
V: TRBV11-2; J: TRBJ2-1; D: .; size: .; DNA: TGTGCCAGCAGCTTAGGTCACACGTTGCTAACTAGCCAGGAGTTCTTC; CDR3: CASSLGHTLLTSQEFF
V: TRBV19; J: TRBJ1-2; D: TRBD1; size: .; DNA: TGTGCCAGTAGTTTACAGGGGATCTATGGCTACACCTTC; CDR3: CASSLQGIYGYTF
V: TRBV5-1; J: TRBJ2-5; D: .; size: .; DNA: TGCGCCAGCAGCCTCCAGGGCCAGGAGCAAGAGACCCAGTACTTC; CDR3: CASSLQGQEQETQYF
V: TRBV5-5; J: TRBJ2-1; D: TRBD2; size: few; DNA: TGTGCCAGCAGCTTAGCAGCGGGAGGCGAGTATGAGCAGTTCTTC; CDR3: CASSLAAGGEYEQFF
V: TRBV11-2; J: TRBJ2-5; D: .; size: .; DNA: TGTGCCAGCAGCAAGGGACTCCCTTCGACCCAGTACTTC; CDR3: CASSKGLPSTQYF
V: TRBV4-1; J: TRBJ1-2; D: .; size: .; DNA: TGCGCCAGCAGCCATTTCTTTGCGGGGCCTAACTATGGCTACACCTTC; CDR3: CASSHFFAGPNYGYTF
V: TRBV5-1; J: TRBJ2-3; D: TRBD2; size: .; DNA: TGCGCCAGCAGCACGGGACTAGCGGGCAGCACAGATACGCAGTATTTT; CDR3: CASSTGLAGSTDTQYF
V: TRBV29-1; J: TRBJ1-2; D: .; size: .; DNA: TGCAGCGTTGAAGTACCAGGGGCTGATTATGGCTACACCTTC; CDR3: CSVEVPGADYGYTF
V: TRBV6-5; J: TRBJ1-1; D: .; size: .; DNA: TGTGCCAGCAGCAACAGGAGACTGAACACTGAAGCTTTCTTT; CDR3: CASSNRRLNTEAFF
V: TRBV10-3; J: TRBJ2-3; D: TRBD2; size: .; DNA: TGTGCCATCACCGGGACTAGCGGGGGGAGTGGGGATACGCAGTATTTT; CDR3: CAITGTSGGSGDTQYF
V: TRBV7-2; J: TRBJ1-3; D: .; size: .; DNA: TGTGCCAGCAGCGAAGGCAGGGGTACTGGAAACACCATATATTTT; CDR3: CASSEGRGTGNTIYF
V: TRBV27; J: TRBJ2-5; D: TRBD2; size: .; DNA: TGTGCCAGCAAACGAACCCTAGCGGGGGCGGGAGAGACCCAGTACTTC; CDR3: CASKRTLAGAGETQYF
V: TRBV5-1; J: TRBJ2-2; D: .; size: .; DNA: TGCGCCAGCAGCTTGTCATCTGGGCCCTTCCCCGGGGAGCTGTTTTTT; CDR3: CASSLSSGPFPGELFF
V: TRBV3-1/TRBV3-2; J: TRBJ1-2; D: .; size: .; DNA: TGTGCCAACAGCCAAGGAAGACAAAGAACCTTC; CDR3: CANSQGRQRTF
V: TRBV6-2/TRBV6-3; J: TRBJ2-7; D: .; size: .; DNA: TGTGCCAGCAGTTACCAGTTCCAGGGCCTTTCCTACGAGCAGTACTTC; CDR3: CASSYQFQGLSYEQYF
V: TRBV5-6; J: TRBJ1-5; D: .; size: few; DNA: TGTGCCAGCAGCTGGGCAGGGGAACGGCTTAGTCAGCCCCAGCATTTT; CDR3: CASSWAGERLSQPQHF
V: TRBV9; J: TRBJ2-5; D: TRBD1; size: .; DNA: TGTGCCAGCAGCGAGGGGGGACAGGGGGCTTTCGAGACCCAGTACTTC; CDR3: CASSEGGQGAFETQYF
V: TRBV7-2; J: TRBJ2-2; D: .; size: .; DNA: TGTGCCAGCAGCTTAACCGGACAGCCGAACACCGGGGAGCTGTTTTTT; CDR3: CASSLTGQPNTGELFF
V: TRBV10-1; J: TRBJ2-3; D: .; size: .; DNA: TGCGCCAGCAGTGAGTCGATGGGACTTTCCACAGATACGCAGTATTTT; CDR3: CASSESMGLSTDTQYF
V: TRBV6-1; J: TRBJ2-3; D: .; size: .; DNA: TGTGCCAGCAGTGACGGGGATACGCAGTATTTT; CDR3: CASSDGDTQYF
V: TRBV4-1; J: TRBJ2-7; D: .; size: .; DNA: TGCGCCAGCAGCCAAGACCCCTCCGGGGGGCCCGCCTACGAGCAGTACTTC; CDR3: CASSQDPSGGPAYEQYF
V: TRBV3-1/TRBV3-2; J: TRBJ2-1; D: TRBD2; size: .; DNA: TGTGCCAGCAGCCTAGCGGGAGTGTCAAATGAGCAGTTCTTC; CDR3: CASSLAGVSNEQFF
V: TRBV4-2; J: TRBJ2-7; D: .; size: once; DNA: TGTGCCAGCAGCCAAGATTTGACGGGAAGCCAATCCTACGAGCAGTACTTC; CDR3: CASSQDLTGSQSYEQYF
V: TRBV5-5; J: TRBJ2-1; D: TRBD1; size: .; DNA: TGTGCCAGCAGCTTGGCTGCGACAGGGTTCAATGAGCAGTTCTTC; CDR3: CASSLAATGFNEQFF
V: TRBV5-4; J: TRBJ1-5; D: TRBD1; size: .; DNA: TGTGCCAGCAGCCAGGACAGGGATCAGCCCCAGCATTTT; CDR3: CASSQDRDQPQHF
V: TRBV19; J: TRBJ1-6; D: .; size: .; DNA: TGTGCCAGTACCCCAAGGGGGGGCTACGCACCCCTCCACTTT; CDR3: CASTPRGGYAPLHF
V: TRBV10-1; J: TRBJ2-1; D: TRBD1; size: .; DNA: TGCGCCAGCAGCATTGACAGGGGGGAAATGCGGCAGTTCTTC; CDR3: CASSIDRGEMRQFF
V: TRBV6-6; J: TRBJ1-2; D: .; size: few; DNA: TGTGCCAGCAGTTACCGGGCGGGGGGCTATGGCTACACCTTC; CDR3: CASSYRAGGYGYTF
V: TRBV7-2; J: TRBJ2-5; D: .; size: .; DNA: TGTGCCAGCAGCCGGCAGTGGGCGGTGGGGCGCCAAGAGACCCAGTACTTC; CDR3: CASSRQWAVGRQETQYF
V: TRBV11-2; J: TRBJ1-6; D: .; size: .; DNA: TGTGCCAGCAGCCCGAGTTTGGGACAATATAATTCACCCCTCCACTTT; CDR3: CASSPSLGQYNSPLHF
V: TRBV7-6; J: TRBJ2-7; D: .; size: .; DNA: TGTGCCAGCAGCTTAGACAGGTCACAAACCTACGAGCAGTACTTC; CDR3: CASSLDRSQTYEQYF
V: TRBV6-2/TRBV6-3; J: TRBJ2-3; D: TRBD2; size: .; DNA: TGTGCCAGCAGTCTGACTAGCGGGAGAGATCTCAGCACAGATACGCAGTATTTT; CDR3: CASSLTSGRDLSTDTQYF
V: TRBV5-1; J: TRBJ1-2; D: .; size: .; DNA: TGCGCCAGCAGCTCCCCCGCGGGACTCCAAACCCATGGCTACACCTTC; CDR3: CASSSPAGLQTHGYTF
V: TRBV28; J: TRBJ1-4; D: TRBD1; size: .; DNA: TGTGCCAGCAGTTTATCGGACAGGGATCATGAAAAACTGTTTTTT; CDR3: CASSLSDRDHEKLFF
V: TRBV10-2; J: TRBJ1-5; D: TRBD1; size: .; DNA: TGCGCCAGCAGTGGGGGACAGGGGCATCAGCCCCAGCATTTT; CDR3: CASSGGQGHQPQHF
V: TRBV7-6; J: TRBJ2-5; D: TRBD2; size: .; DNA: TGTGCCAGCACGCTGACTAGCTTGGGCCAAGAGACCCAGTACTTC; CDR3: CASTLTSLGQETQYF
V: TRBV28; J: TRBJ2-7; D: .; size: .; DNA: TGTGCCAGCAAAGAGGGCCCTGAATACGAGCAGTACTTC; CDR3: CASKEGPEYEQYF
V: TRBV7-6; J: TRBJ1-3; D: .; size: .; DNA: TGTGCCAGCAGCTTAGGTCGGGGTCCCGGAAACACCATATATTTT; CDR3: CASSLGRGPGNTIYF
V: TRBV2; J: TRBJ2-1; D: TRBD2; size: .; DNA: TGTGCCAGCAGTCTTAGCGGGGGGGCACATGAGCAGTTCTTC; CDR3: CASSLSGGAHEQFF